One and the same sample provided the 16 T cell receptor beta chains below, sequenced in a study of T cell changes during pregnancy in multiple sclerosis. Clones were read by immunoSEQ multiplex PCR, and TCRdb kept only the in-frame ones, dropping some. The table shows 40,000 to 55,000 clones, with 90% occurring only once. Here the sequenced sample was peripheral blood, taken in the second trimester of pregnancy. The receptors derive from a female donor in good health, enrolled as a control in a pregnancy study.

This chain joins TRBV18 and TRBJ2-3, with 13 bases aligning to TRBD2. The CDR3 is made up of 17 amino acids. V was clipped by 3 bases and J by 6 bases; unmatched bases: 9. Germline-derived CDR1 and CDR2 are KGHSH and LQKENI. The CDR3 DNA reads as TGTGCCAGCTCACCGGGACTAGCGGGGACCATTGGGGATACGCAGTATTTT. The encoded protein is CASSPGLAGTIGDTQYF. Supplemented by reference TRBV18 and TRBJ2-3, the full variable domain reads NAGVMQNPRHLVRRRGQEARLRCSPMKGHSHVYWYRQLPEEGLKFMVYLQKENIIDESGMPKERFSAEFPKEGPSILRIQQVVRGDSAAYFCASSPGLAGTIGDTQYFGPGTRLTVL.

The chain uses TRBV4-3 and TRBJ2-2; TRBD1 agrees at 7 bases. The CDR3 extends over 15 amino acids. CDR1 and CDR2 from the germline V gene are LGHNA and YSLEER. After removal of 2 bases from V and 8 bases from J, the junction contained 8 bases not matched to a gene. The CDR3 DNA is TGCGCCAGCAGCCAATCCGGGACAGCCTTTGGGGAGCTGTTTTTT. Translation gives CASSQSGTAFGELFF.

The chain combines TRBV9 with TRBJ1-3; D possibly corresponds to TRBD1 (6 bases). With 3 bases removed from V and 1 base from J, the gap between germline ends came to 14 bases. Looked up from germline, CDR1 is SGDLS and CDR2 is YYNGEE. The CDR3 has 16 residues. CDR3 in amino acids: CASSETFTGSGNTIYF. CDR3 DNA: TGTGCCAGCAGCGAGACATTTACAGGGTCTGGAAACACCATATATTTT.

The rearrangement links TRBV9 to TRBJ2-1; no reliable D call. V was trimmed by 3 bases and J by 0 bases, leaving 7 bases between them. The CDR3 extends over 14 amino acids. The germline V gene encodes CDR1 SGDLS and CDR2 YYNGEE. The chain's CDR3 is CASSERSSYNEQFF. Written as DNA, the CDR3 is TGTGCCAGCAGCGAACGGAGCTCCTACAATGAGCAGTTCTTC.

This rearrangement joins TRBV4-1 to TRBJ1-2; D gene unclear. Between the trimmed V and J ends, which lost 0 bases and 1 base, there was a span of 6 bases. The CDR3 totals 14 residues. Germline V gives CDR1 MGHRA, CDR2 YSYEKL. The CDR3 loop reads CASSQEENNYGYTF. CDR3 sequence (DNA): TGCGCCAGCAGCCAAGAGGAGAATAACTATGGCTACACCTTC.

This chain uses TRBV7-9 with TRBJ2-7, with 14 bases fitting TRBD2. Per germline, CDR1 SEHNR and CDR2 FQNEAQ (reference sequence). The CDR3 loop spans 16 amino acids. Unmatched junction bases numbered 6, after V lost 4 bases and J lost 4 bases. In nucleotides, the CDR3 is TGTGCCAGCAGCTCGACTAGCGGGAGGGTACAATACGAGCAGTACTTC. Translating it yields CASSSTSGRVQYEQYF.

The chain recombines TRBV29-1 with TRBJ2-2, with D tentatively TRBD2 (6 bases). The ends were cut back, 3 bases at V and 3 bases at J, with 8 bases in the middle. Germline CDR1 reads SQVTM; CDR2 reads ANQGSEA. CDR3 length equals 13 residues. The CDR3 sequence: CSVDTGDTGELFF. In DNA form, the CDR3 reads TGCAGCGTTGATACGGGGGACACCGGGGAGCTGTTTTTT.

The J gene is TRBJ2-7, the V gene TRBV27; TRBD2 agrees at 9 bases. This CDR3 contains 17 residues. Looked up from germline, CDR1 is MNHEY and CDR2 is SMNVEV (reference sequence). The V segment lost 4 bases and the J segment 0 bases; nucleotides outside the gene matches: 10. The CDR3 DNA sequence: TGTGCCAGCAGTTCGCCCACAATGACTAGCGGCTCCTACGAGCAGTACTTC. As protein: CASSSPTMTSGSYEQYF.

This chain uses TRBV5-1 with TRBJ1-2; D is undetermined. Germline CDR1 reads SGHRS; CDR2 reads YFSETQ. CDR3 length: 13 amino acids. Trimming took 4 bases from V and 4 from J, leaving 11 bases between them. The CDR3 DNA is TGCGCCAGCAGCCCTGGTGAGGGCTATGGCTACACCTTC. Amino acid sequence: CASSPGEGYGYTF. Filled out from reference TRBV5-1 and TRBJ1-2, the complete variable domain reads KAGVTQTPRYLIKTRGQQVTLSCSPISGHRSVSWYQQTPGQGLQFLFEYFSETQRNKGNFPGRFSGRQFSNSRSEMNVSTLELGDSALYLCASSPGEGYGYTFGSGTRLTVV.

The chain is built from TRBV6-1 and TRBJ2-7, with 10 bases that match TRBD1. The V segment lost 8 bases and the J segment 1 base; nucleotides outside the gene matches: 8. This CDR3 is built from 15 residues. From germline, CDR1 is MNHNS and CDR2 SASEGT. The CDR3 loop is CASGRQGAKSYEQYF. CDR3 sequence (DNA): TGTGCCAGCGGCAGACAGGGGGCGAAATCCTACGAGCAGTACTTC.

J is TRBJ1-6 and V is TRBV7-9; possibly TRBD1 for D (6 bases). There are 13 residues in the CDR3. Trimming took 1 base from V and 9 from J, leaving 7 bases between them. Germline V CDR1 and CDR2: SEHNR, FQNEAQ (reference sequence). The CDR3 is CASSLEQGSPLHF. The CDR3 DNA is TGTGCCAGCAGCTTAGAACAGGGTTCACCCCTCCACTTT.

The CDR3: CASKVRGANTGELFF. The CDR3 DNA follows: TGTGCCAGTAAAGTTCGGGGGGCAAACACCGGGGAGCTGTTTTTT. The chain recombines TRBV19 with TRBJ2-2; D perhaps matches TRBD2 (7 bases). The CDR3 is 15 amino acids. The V gene lost 7 bases and the J gene lost 2 bases, with 14 bases spanning the gap. CDR1 LNHDA and CDR2 SQIVND come from the germline V gene (reference sequence).

This clone was detected only once. This chain connects TRBV4-1 to TRBJ2-3; 9 bases align to TRBD2. CDR3 length equals 17 residues. Losses at the gene ends were 2 bases for V and 3 bases for J; bases not matched to a gene: 9. Germline assignment: CDR1 MGHRA and CDR2 YSYEKL. CDR3 residues: CASSQPQRGDPTDTQYF. In DNA form, the CDR3 reads TGCGCCAGCAGCCAACCCCAGCGGGGGGATCCTACAGATACGCAGTATTTT.

This sequence joins TRBV14 and TRBJ1-6; TRBD1 agrees at 9 bases. Trimming removed 3 bases from V and 7 bases from J; junction bases left unmatched: 16. Germline V gives CDR1 SGHDN, CDR2 FVKESK. The CDR3 contains 19 residues. CDR3 DNA sequence: TGTGCCAGCAGCCAGGAGGGTTCAGGGACAGGGTCGTTCAATTCACCCCTCCACTTT. Translated, it gives CASSQEGSGTGSFNSPLHF.

The chain recombines TRBV4-3 with TRBJ2-1; D gene ambiguous. The CDR3 loop spans 15 amino acids. Germline CDR1 LGHNA, CDR2 YSLEER. V lost 1 base and J 8 bases, leaving 15 bases between the germline ends. This CDR3 is CASSQVVPPNDEQFF. The CDR3 DNA is TGCGCCAGCAGCCAAGTAGTCCCCCCCAACGATGAGCAGTTCTTC.

The chain is built from TRBV6-5 and TRBJ1-5, with D possibly being TRBD1 (6 bases). V dropped 2 bases and J dropped 5 bases, with 7 bases sitting between them. This CDR3 is 13 amino acids long. Per germline, CDR1 MNHEY and CDR2 SVGAGI. This CDR3 is CASSYKGDQPQHF. CDR3 DNA sequence: TGTGCCAGCAGTTACAAGGGGGATCAGCCCCAGCATTTT.